This T cell receptor beta chain is from a study of blood T cell repertoires in COVID-19. Study-wide background: The cDNA or gDNA used as material had been derived from T cells, B-cell-depleted T cells, or PBMCs.

Clinical history as reported by participants underpinned cohort assignment. Germline V gene lookup returns CDR1 MGHDK and CDR2 SYGVNS. The CDR3 runs to 16 residues. The V end lost 4 bases, the J end lost 2 bases, and 18 bases lay between the germline ends. The protocol was immunoSEQ multiplex PCR, while the TCRdb copy is restricted to in-frame clones and leaves out a portion. The data contain 200,000 to 250,000 clones, around 86% of them seen just once; the ten biggest clones take up 3% to 4%. This receptor was taken from a woman between 35 and 50 years old with acute COVID-19. This chain uses TRBV25-1 with TRBJ2-7; D remains ambiguous. The specimen sequenced was PBMCs or T cells enriched from blood (not recorded which). CDR3: CASSARVSSLAYEQYF. CDR3 nucleotides: TGTGCCAGCAGTGCCCGGGTCTCGTCTCTCGCCTACGAGCAGTACTTC.